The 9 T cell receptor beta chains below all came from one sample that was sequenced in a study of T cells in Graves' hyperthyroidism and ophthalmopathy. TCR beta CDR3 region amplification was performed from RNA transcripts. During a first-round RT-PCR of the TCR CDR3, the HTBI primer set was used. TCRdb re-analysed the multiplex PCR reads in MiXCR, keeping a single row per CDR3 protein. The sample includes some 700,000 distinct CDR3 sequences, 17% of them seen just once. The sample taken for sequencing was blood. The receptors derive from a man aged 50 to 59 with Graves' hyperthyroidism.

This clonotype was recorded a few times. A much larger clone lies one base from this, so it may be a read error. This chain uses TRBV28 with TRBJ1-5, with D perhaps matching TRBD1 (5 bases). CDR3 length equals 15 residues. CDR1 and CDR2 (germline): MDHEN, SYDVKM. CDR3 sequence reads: CAGSLDPGNNQPQHF. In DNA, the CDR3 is TGTGCCGGCAGTTTAGATCCAGGGAACAATCAGCCCCAGCATTTT.

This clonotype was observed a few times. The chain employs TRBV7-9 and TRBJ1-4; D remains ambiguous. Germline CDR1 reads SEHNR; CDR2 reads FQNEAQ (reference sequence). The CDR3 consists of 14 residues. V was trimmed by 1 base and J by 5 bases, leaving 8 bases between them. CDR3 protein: CASSLDMGNEKLFF. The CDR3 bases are TGTGCCAGCAGCTTAGACATGGGGAATGAAAAACTGTTTTTT.

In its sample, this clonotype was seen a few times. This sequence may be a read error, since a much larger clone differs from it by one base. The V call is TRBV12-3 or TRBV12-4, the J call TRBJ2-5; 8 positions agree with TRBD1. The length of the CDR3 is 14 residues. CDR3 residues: CAGSTGQVSETQYF. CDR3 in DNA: TGTGCCGGCAGTACGGGACAGGTGTCAGAGACCCAGTACTTC.

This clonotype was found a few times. The CDR3 nucleotides read TGTGCCAGCAGTCTCGGGGGAGGTTTTGGGGATGAGCAGTTCTTC. The encoded protein is CASSLGGGFGDEQFF. The chain couples TRBV2 to TRBJ2-1; D perhaps matches TRBD2 (6 bases). The CDR3 totals 15 residues. Trimming left V 5 bases short and J 8 bases short, with 19 bases between. Per the germline V gene, CDR1 is SNHLY and CDR2 is FYNNEI.

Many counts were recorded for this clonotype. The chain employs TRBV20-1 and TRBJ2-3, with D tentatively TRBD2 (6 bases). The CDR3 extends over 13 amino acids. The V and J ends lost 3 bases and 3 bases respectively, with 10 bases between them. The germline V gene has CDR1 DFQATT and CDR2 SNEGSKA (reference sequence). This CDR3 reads CSARLAGTDTQYF. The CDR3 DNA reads TGCAGTGCTAGGCTGGCGGGAACAGATACGCAGTATTTT.

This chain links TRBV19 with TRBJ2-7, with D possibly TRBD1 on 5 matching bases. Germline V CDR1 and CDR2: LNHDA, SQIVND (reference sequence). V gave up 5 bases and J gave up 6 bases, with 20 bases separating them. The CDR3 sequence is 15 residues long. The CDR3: CASSDEDKPAAEQYF. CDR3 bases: TGTGCCAGTAGTGACGAGGACAAGCCTGCGGCCGAGCAGTACTTC.

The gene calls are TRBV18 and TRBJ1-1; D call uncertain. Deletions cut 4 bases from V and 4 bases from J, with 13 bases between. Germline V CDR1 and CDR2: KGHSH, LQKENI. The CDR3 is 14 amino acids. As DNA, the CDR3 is TGTGCCAGCTCACAGAGACTCGAGGGCACTGAAGCTTTCTTT. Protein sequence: CASSQRLEGTEAFF.

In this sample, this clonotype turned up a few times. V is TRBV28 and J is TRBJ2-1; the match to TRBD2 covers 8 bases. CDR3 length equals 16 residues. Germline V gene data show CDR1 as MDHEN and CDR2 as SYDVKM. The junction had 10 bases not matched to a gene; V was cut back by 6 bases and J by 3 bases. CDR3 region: CASRLSSSGLYNEQFF. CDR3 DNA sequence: TGTGCCAGCAGACTCTCCTCTAGCGGGCTCTACAATGAGCAGTTCTTC.

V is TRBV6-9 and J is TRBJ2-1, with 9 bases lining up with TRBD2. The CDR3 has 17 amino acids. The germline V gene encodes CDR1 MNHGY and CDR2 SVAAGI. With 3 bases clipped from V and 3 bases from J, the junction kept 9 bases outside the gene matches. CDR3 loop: CASSYSKTSGVYNEQFF. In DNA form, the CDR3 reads TGTGCCAGCAGTTACTCGAAGACTAGCGGAGTCTACAATGAGCAGTTCTTC.